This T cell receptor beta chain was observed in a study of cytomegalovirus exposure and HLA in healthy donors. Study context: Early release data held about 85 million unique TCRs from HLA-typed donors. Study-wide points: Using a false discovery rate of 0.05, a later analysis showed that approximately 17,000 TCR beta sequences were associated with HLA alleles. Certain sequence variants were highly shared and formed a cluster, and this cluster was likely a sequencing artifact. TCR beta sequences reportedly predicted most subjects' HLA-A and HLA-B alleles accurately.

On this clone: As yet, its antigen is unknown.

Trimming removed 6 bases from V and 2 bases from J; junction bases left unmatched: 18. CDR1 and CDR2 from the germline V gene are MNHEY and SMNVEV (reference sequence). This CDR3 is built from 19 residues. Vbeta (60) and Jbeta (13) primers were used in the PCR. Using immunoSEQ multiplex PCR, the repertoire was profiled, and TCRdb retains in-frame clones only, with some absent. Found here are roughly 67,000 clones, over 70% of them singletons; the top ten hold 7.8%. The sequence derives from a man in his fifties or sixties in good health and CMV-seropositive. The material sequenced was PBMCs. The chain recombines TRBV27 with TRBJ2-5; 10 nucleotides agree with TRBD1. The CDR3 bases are TGTGCCAGCAGCAAACCGGGACAGGGGCTGTCGGTAGGGCAAGAGACCCAGTACTTC. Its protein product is CASSKPGQGLSVGQETQYF.